These T cell receptor beta chains were read from a single sample in a study of Ad26.COV2.S vaccination and SARS-CoV-2 variants. The assay was immunoSEQ multiplex PCR, and TCRdb's table has in-frame clones only and misses some. This sample has 300,000 to 400,000 clones; around four fifths occur once, and the top ten carry 2% to 2.5%. Here the sequenced sample was peripheral blood, taken in a trial of Ad26.COV2.S vaccine versus placebo. The receptor source for this set is a person aged 18-60 years who received the Ad26.COV2.S COVID-19 vaccine or a placebo. CDR3s include the opening cysteine and the closing phenylalanine or tryptophan.

v_call	j_call	cdr3_aa
TRBV11-3	TRBJ1-6	CASSLSSGVNSPLHF
TRBV6-4	TRBJ1-6	CASTPGPWNSPLHF
TRBV5-4	TRBJ2-7	CASSLNRGGGFSYEQYF
TRBV24-1	TRBJ2-7	CATSDSTSGGAYEQYF
TRBV29-1	TRBJ2-7	CSVEVDTSYEQYF
TRBV19	TRBJ1-5	CASSAPGGRQPQHF
TRBV5-4	TRBJ1-4	CAAGGTNEKLFF
TRBV18	TRBJ2-1	CASSQRLAGTYNEQFF
TRBV29-1	TRBJ1-1	CSSSRGGTEAFF
TRBV4-1	TRBJ2-5	CASSQDPGGHETQYF
TRBV4-1	TRBJ2-3	CASSQEGTSGGQTQYF
TRBV28	TRBJ2-2	CASSLSGWNTGELFF
TRBV9	TRBJ2-7	CASSGGWGQGPYEQYF
TRBV7-9	TRBJ2-3	CASSFDSTDTQYF
TRBV5-1	TRBJ2-5	CASSWDRAQPQYF
TRBV28	TRBJ2-7	CASSLGGVRAYEQYF
TRBV5-1	TRBJ2-7	CASSLAGHRYEQYF
TRBV6-2/TRBV6-3	TRBJ2-2	CASSWTGVTGELFF
TRBV7-8	TRBJ2-7	CASSSFQGEQYF
TRBV5-4	TRBJ2-5	CASSLERNQETQYF
TRBV2	TRBJ1-2	CASSEGSYGYTF
TRBV3-1/TRBV3-2	TRBJ1-6	CASSTRDRGYNSPLHF
TRBV18	TRBJ2-1	CASSRGTSGSSYNEQFF
TRBV18	TRBJ2-3	CASSFGTVSTDTQYF
TRBV10-3	TRBJ1-3	CAISESRDGNTIYF
TRBV29-1	TRBJ2-5	CSVIAGSYQETQYF
TRBV3-1/TRBV3-2	TRBJ2-3	CASSQDRARGDTQYF
TRBV7-3	TRBJ1-6	CASSLNRGSNSPLHF
TRBV6-5	TRBJ2-7	CASSYSPVRADYEQYF
TRBV6-5	TRBJ2-7	CASSYSGTAVSYEQYF
TRBV11-2	TRBJ1-5	CASSMSENQPQHF
TRBV5-5	TRBJ1-1	CASSLGTAASTEAFF
TRBV6-5	TRBJ2-7	CASNSQDRGIDEQYF
TRBV9	TRBJ1-2	CASSVDGRGRRGNYGYTF
TRBV28	TRBJ2-3	CASSLLTPATDTQYF
TRBV24-1	TRBJ2-5	CATSDPRDRVSETQYF
TRBV6-6	TRBJ2-5	CASSYSGGAGKETQYF